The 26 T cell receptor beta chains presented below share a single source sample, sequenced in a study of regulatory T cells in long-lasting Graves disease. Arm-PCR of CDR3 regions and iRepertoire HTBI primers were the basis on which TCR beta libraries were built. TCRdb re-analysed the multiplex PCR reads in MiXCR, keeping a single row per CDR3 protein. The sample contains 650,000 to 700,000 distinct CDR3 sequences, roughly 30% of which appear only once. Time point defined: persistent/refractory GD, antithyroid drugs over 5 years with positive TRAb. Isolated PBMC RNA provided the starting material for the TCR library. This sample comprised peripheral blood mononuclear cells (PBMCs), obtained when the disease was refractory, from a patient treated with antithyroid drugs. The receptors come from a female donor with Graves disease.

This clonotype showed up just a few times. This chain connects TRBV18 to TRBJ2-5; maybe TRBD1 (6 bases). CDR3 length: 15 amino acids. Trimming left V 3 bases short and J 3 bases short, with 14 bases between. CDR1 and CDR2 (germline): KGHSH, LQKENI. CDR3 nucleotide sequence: TGTGCCAGCTCACCTACAGGTCGACAGGAAGAGACCCAGTACTTC. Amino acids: CASSPTGRQEETQYF.

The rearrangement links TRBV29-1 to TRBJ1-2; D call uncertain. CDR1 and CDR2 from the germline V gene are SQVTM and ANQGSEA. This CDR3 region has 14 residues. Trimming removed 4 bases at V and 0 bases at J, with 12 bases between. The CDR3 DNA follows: TGCAGCGTTGGAGAAGCTAATCCTAACTATGGCTACACCTTC. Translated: CSVGEANPNYGYTF.

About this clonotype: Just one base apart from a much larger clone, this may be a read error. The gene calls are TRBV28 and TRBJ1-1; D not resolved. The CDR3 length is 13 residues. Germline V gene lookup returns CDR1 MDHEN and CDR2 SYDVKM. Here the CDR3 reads CTSTPRQRTEAFF. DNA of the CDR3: TGTACCAGCACCCCCCGTCAAAGAACTGAAGCTTTCTTT.

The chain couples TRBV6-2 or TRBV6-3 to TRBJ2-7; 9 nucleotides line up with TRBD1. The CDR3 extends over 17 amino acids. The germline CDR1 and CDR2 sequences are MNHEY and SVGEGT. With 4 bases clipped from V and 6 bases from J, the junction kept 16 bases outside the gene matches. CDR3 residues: CASSSSLGDRVSGEQYF. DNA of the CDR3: TGTGCCAGCAGTTCCTCCCTGGGGGACAGGGTCTCGGGCGAGCAGTACTTC.

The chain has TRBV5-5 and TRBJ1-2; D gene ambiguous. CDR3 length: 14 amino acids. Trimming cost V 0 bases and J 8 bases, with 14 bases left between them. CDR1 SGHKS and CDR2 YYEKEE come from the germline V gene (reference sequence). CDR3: CASSLEAGLGGYTF. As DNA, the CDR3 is TGTGCCAGCAGCTTGGAGGCGGGTTTGGGAGGCTACACCTTC. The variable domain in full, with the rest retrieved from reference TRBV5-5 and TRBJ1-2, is DAGVTQSPTHLIKTRGQQVTLRCSPISGHKSVSWYQQVLGQGPQFIFQYYEKEERGRGNFPDRFSARQFPNYSSELNVNALLLGDSALYLCASSLEAGLGGYTFGSGTRLTVV.

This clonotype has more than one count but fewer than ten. The CDR3 sequence is CASSQMGARSEKLFF. In nucleotides, the CDR3 is TGTGCCAGCAGCCAAATGGGGGCTAGGAGTGAAAAACTGTTTTTT. The chain is built from TRBV14 and TRBJ1-4; tentative D call: TRBD1 (6 bases). The CDR3 is made up of 15 amino acids. Germline loops: CDR1 SGHDN, CDR2 FVKESK. V dropped 2 bases and J dropped 7 bases, with 14 bases sitting between them. Together with reference TRBV14 and TRBJ1-4, the CDR3 gives the full variable domain: EAGVTQFPSHSVIEKGQTVTLRCDPISGHDNLYWYRRVMGKEIKFLLHFVKESKQDESGMPNNRFLAERTGGTYSTLKVQPAELEDSGVYFCASSQMGARSEKLFFGSGTQLSVL.

The CDR3 sequence is CASSFPGLAVNTGELFF. As DNA, the CDR3 is TGTGCCAGCAGCTTTCCGGGACTAGCGGTTAACACCGGGGAGCTGTTTTTT. This chain connects TRBV13 to TRBJ2-2; TRBD2 agrees at 11 bases. The ends lost 3 bases at V and 2 bases at J; junction bases unmatched: 5. CDR1 is PRHDT, CDR2 FYEKMQ, per germline (reference sequence). This CDR3 comprises 17 residues.

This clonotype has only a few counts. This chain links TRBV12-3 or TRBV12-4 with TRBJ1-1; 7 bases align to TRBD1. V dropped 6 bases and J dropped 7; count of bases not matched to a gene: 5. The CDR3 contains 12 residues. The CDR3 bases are TGTGCCAGCAGGCCTCGGGACAGTGAAGCTTTCTTT. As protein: CASRPRDSEAFF.

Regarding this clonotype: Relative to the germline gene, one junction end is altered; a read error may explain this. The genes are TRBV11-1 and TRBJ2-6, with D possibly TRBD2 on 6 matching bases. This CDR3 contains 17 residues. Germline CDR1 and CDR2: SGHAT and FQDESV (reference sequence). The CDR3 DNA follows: TGTGCCAGCAGCTTACCTTCTACGGGGACTGGGGCCAACGTCCTGGCTTTC. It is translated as CASSLPSTGTGANVLAF.

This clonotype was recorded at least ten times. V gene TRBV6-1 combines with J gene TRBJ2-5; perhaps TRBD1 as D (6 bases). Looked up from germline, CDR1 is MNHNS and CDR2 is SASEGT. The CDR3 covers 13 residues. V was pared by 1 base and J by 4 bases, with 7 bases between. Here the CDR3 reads CASSEGGRETQYF. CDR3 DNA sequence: TGTGCCAGCAGTGAAGGGGGGCGAGAGACCCAGTACTTC.

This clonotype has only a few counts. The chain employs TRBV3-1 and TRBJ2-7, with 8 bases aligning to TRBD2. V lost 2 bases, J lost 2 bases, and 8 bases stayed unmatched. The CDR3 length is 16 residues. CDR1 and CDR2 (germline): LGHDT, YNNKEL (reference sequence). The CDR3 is CASSQPILADTYEQYF. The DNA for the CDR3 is TGTGCCAGCAGCCAACCGATACTAGCGGATACCTACGAGCAGTACTTC.

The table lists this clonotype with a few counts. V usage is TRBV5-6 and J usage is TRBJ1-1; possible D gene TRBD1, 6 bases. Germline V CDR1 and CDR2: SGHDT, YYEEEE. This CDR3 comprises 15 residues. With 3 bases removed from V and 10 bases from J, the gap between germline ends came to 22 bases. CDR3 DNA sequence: TGTGCCAGCAGCTCCGACGGCGGGTACGGGGGCGTAGCTTTCTTT. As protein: CASSSDGGYGGVAFF.

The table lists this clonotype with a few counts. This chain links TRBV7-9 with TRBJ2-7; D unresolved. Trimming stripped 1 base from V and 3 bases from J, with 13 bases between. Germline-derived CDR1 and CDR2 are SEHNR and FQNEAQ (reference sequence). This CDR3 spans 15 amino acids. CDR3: CASSLGKGKYYEQYF. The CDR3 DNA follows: TGTGCCAGCAGCTTAGGTAAAGGCAAGTACTACGAGCAGTACTTC.

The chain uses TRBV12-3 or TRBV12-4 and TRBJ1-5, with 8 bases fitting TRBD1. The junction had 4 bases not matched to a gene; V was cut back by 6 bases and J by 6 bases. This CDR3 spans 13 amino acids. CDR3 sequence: CASRDRERQPQHF. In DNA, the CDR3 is TGTGCCAGCAGGGACAGGGAGCGTCAGCCCCAGCATTTT.

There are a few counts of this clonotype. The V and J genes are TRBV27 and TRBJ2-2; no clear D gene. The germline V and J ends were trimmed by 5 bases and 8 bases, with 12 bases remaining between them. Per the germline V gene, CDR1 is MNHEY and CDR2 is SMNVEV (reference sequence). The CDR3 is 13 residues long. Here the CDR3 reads CASSPTALGELFF. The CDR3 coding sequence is TGTGCCAGCAGTCCCACAGCGTTAGGGGAGCTGTTTTTT.

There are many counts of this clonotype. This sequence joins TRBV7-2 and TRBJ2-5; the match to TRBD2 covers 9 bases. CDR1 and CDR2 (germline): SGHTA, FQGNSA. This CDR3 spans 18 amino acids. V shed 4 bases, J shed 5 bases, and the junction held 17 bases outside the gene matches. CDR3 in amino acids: CASSSLVEEREAWETQYF. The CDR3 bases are TGTGCCAGCAGCTCGCTTGTCGAGGAGCGGGAGGCGTGGGAGACCCAGTACTTC.

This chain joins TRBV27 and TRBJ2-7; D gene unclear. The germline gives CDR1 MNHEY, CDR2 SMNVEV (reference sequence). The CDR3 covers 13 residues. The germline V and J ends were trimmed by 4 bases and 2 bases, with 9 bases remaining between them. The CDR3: CASSYGEAYEQYF. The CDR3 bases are TGTGCCAGCAGTTATGGTGAAGCCTACGAGCAGTACTTC.

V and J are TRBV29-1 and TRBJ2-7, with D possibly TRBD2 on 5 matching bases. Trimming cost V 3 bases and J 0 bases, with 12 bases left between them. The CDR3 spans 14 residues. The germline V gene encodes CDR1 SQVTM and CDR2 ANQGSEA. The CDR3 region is CSVEFVGSSYEQYF. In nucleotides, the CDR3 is TGCAGCGTTGAGTTTGTGGGGAGCTCCTACGAGCAGTACTTC.

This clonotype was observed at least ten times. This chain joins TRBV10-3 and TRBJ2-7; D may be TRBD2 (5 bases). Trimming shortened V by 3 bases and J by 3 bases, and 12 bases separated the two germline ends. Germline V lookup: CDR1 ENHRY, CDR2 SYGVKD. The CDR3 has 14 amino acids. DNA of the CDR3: TGTGCCATCAGTGAAGGGCTAGCAAACTACGAGCAGTACTTC. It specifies CAISEGLANYEQYF.

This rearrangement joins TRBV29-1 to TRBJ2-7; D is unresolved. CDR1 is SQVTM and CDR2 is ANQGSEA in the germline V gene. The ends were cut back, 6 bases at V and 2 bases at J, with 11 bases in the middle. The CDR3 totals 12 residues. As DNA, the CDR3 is TGCAGCGTGAATGCCGGCACCTACGAGCAGTACTTC. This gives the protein CSVNAGTYEQYF.

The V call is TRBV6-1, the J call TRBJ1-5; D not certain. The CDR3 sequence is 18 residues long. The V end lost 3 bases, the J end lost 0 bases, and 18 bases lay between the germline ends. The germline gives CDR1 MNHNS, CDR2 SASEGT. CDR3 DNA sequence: TGTGCCAGCAGTGATCATCCCCGTGGGAGGTATAGCAATCAGCCCCAGCATTTT. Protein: CASSDHPRGRYSNQPQHF.

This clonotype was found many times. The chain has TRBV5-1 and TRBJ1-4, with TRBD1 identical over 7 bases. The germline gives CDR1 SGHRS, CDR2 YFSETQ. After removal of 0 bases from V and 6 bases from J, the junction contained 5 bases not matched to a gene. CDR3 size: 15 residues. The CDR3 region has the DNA TGCGCCAGCAGCTTGGAGGACAGGAGGGATGAAAAACTGTTTTTT. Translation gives CASSLEDRRDEKLFF. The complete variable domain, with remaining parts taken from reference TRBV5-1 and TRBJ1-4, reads KAGVTQTPRYLIKTRGQQVTLSCSPISGHRSVSWYQQTPGQGLQFLFEYFSETQRNKGNFPGRFSGRQFSNSRSEMNVSTLELGDSALYLCASSLEDRRDEKLFFGSGTQLSVL.

CDR3 sequence reads: CASSPTEHSNQPQHF. As DNA, the CDR3 is TGCGCCAGCAGCCCGACAGAGCATAGCAATCAGCCCCAGCATTTT. The rearrangement joins TRBV4-1 to TRBJ1-5; D may be TRBD1 (5 bases). CDR3 size: 15 residues. Germline CDR1 is MGHRA and CDR2 is YSYEKL. Trimming took 4 bases from V and 0 from J, leaving 10 bases between them.

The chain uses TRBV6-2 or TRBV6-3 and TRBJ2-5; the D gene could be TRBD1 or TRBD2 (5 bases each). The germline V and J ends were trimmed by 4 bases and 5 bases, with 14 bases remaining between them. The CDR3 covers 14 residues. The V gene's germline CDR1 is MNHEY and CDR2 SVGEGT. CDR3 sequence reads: CASSSPGGWETQYF. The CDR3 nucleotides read TGTGCCAGCAGTTCCCCTGGGGGTTGGGAGACCCAGTACTTC.

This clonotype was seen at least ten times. The CDR3 region is CASSFGVDREKLFF. CDR3 DNA sequence: TGTGCCAGCAGTTTTGGGGTCGACCGTGAAAAACTGTTTTTT. The chain carries TRBV12-3 or TRBV12-4 and TRBJ1-4; no firm D call. The CDR3 has 14 residues. V gave up 3 bases and J gave up 7 bases, with 12 bases separating them.

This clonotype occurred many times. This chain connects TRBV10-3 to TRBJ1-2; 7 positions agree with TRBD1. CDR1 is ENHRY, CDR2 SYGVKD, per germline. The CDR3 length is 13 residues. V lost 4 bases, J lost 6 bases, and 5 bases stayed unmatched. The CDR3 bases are TGTGCCATCAGTGGACAGGGTCAAAATGGCTACACCTTC. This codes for CAISGQGQNGYTF.